This T cell receptor beta chain was captured by sequencing in a study of T cells after yellow fever vaccination. About the research overall: Fractions low in cell number were prepared with SMART-Seq v4 Ultra Low Input. Whole-study results and caveats: Post-booster reappearance was seen for most primary-vaccination clones (about 96% CD4, around 89% CD8). Just a small share of clonotypes turned up in the CD4 compartment as well as the CD8 compartment. High-abundance clonotypes from the bulk population could contaminate FACS-sorted repertoires.

TCRdb reprocessed the 5' RACE reads via MiXCR and lists one record per CDR3 protein. The sample records 250,000 to 300,000 distinct CDR3 sequences, around 13% being singletons. Trimming took 6 bases from V and 5 from J; bases not matched to a gene: 15. The CDR3 has 17 residues. For this clonotype: What it binds is unknown.

The sample here was CD4+ T cells sorted from PBMCs, taken 45 days after the yellow fever booster vaccination. This chain connects TRBV12-3 or TRBV12-4 to TRBJ2-2; TRBD1 agrees at 7 bases. The receptor comes from a man in his thirties or forties who received the YFV17D yellow fever vaccine. The CDR3 is CASRPSPGQTITGELFF. The CDR3 DNA reads as TGTGCCAGCAGACCCTCTCCGGGACAGACTATAACCGGGGAGCTGTTTTTT.